These T cell receptor beta chains were read from a single sample in a study of early T cells in non-severe SARS-CoV-2 infection. TCRdb reprocessed the 5' RACE reads with MiXCR, giving one entry per CDR3 protein. The sample includes 35,000 to 40,000 distinct CDR3 sequences, 5.8% of them seen just once. Sequencing used whole blood. These receptors were collected from an adult who was a healthcare worker with PCR-confirmed SARS-CoV-2 infection or an uninfected control (not recorded which). The CDR3 runs from the conserved cysteine through the conserved F or W. D genes are given only for firm matches. Only some rows state a clone size, as once, few, many or a class for expanded clones.

cdr3_length: 14; j_call: TRBJ2-5; v_call: TRBV20-1; d_call: NA; clone_size: NA; cdr3_aa: CSARPGRPQETQYF; cdr3_nt: TGCAGTGCTAGACCGGGACGGCCCCAAGAGACCCAGTACTTC
cdr3_length: 17; j_call: TRBJ2-4; v_call: TRBV21-1; d_call: NA; clone_size: many; cdr3_aa: CASSPTKRDEAKNIQYF; cdr3_nt: TGTGCCAGCAGCCCCACCAAGAGGGACGAAGCCAAAAACATTCAGTACTTC
cdr3_length: 14; j_call: TRBJ1-6; v_call: TRBV10-3; d_call: NA; clone_size: few; cdr3_aa: CAISEGFGDGGLHF; cdr3_nt: TGTGCCATCAGTGAGGGATTCGGGGACGGCGGCCTCCACTTT
cdr3_length: 15; j_call: TRBJ1-1; v_call: TRBV7-2; d_call: NA; clone_size: few; cdr3_aa: CASSRPFRDSTEAFF; cdr3_nt: TGTGCCAGCAGCCGTCCGTTCAGGGATAGCACTGAAGCTTTCTTT
cdr3_length: 18; j_call: TRBJ2-7; v_call: TRBV27; d_call: TRBD2; clone_size: many; cdr3_aa: CASRPGPGLAGASYEQYF; cdr3_nt: TGTGCCAGCCGCCCTGGTCCGGGACTAGCGGGAGCCTCCTACGAGCAGTACTTC
cdr3_length: 16; j_call: TRBJ2-7; v_call: TRBV7-2; d_call: NA; clone_size: many; cdr3_aa: CASSPVGGGFSYEQYF; cdr3_nt: TGTGCCAGCAGCCCGGTAGGGGGAGGGTTCTCCTACGAGCAGTACTTC
cdr3_length: 15; j_call: TRBJ1-6; v_call: TRBV4-2; d_call: NA; clone_size: many; cdr3_aa: CASSQDRRDGSPLHF; cdr3_nt: TGTGCCAGCAGCCAAGATCGCCGGGATGGATCACCCCTCCACTTT
cdr3_length: 15; j_call: TRBJ2-3; v_call: TRBV27; d_call: TRBD1; clone_size: few; cdr3_aa: CASSHPTGGTDTQYF; cdr3_nt: TGTGCCAGCAGTCACCCGACAGGGGGCACAGATACGCAGTATTTT
cdr3_length: 16; j_call: TRBJ2-3; v_call: TRBV5-1; d_call: TRBD1; clone_size: NA; cdr3_aa: CASSLRATGHTDTQYF; cdr3_nt: TGCGCCAGCAGCTTGAGGGCGACAGGGCACACAGATACGCAGTATTTT
cdr3_length: 14; j_call: TRBJ1-2; v_call: TRBV11-1; d_call: NA; clone_size: many; cdr3_aa: CASSLEDTTYGYTF; cdr3_nt: TGTGCCAGCAGCTTGGAGGACACCACCTATGGCTACACCTTC
cdr3_length: 14; j_call: TRBJ2-4; v_call: TRBV12-3/TRBV12-4; d_call: NA; clone_size: many; cdr3_aa: CASSGSQAGNIQYF; cdr3_nt: TGTGCCAGCAGTGGATCGCAAGCTGGAAACATTCAGTACTTC
cdr3_length: 15; j_call: TRBJ2-7; v_call: TRBV27; d_call: NA; clone_size: many; cdr3_aa: CASSPSTGNSYEQYF; cdr3_nt: TGTGCCAGCAGTCCCTCAACAGGTAACTCCTACGAGCAGTACTTC
cdr3_length: 14; j_call: TRBJ2-4; v_call: TRBV7-2; d_call: NA; clone_size: many; cdr3_aa: CASSLVGSLNIQYF; cdr3_nt: TGTGCCAGCAGCTTAGTGGGCTCATTAAACATTCAGTACTTC